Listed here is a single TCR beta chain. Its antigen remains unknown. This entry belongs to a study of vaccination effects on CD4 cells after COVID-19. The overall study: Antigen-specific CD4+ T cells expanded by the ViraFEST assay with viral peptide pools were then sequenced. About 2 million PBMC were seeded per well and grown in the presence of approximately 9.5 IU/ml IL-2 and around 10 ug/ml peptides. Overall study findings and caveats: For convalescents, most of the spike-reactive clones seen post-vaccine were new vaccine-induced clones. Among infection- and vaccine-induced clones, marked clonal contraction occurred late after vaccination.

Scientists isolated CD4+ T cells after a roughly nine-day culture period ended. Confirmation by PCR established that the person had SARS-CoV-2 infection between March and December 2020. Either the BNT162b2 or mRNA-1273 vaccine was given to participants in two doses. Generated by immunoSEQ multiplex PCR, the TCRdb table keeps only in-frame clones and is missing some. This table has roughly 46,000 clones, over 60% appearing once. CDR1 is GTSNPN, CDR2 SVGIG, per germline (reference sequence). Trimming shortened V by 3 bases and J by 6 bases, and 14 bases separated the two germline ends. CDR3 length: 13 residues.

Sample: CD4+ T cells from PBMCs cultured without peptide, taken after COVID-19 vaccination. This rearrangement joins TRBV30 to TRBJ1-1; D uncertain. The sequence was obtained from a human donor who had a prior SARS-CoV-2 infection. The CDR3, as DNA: TGTGCCTGGAGAATTCCTCTTCCCGCTGAAGCTTTCTTT. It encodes CAWRIPLPAEAFF.